Listed here is a single T cell receptor (beta chain). What antigen it recognizes has not been identified. No base qualities exist here, and no much larger clone lies one base off it. These data are taken from a study of blood T cell repertoires in COVID-19 (TCRdb year 2020). Regarding the complete study: Samples from collaborators originated in the United States, Italy and Spain and spanned both the acute and convalescent phases of COVID-19. The prospective study material was composed of cDNA or gDNA derived from T cells, B-cell-depleted T cells, or PBMCs. The dataset comprised deeply sampled blood TCRbeta repertoires from subjects exposed to, actively infected with, or recovered from COVID-19. A freely available public database, intended as a resource for researchers studying the immune response to SARS-CoV-2, is where the repertoires were released. The samples were drawn from two sources: the first 160 participants of the ongoing ImmuneRACE study, and 1,000 to 1,500 subjects contributed by 6 global collaborators. The sample metadata nearly always contained a de-identified subject ID, COVID-19 status, age in years and sex. Where HLA class I and class II types were available, the types were taken from metadata supplied by the sample provider, not from assay-based typing. General findings and caveats noted by the study authors: The amount of clinical and demographic metadata varied by source and participant and was provided uncurated.

Each collaborating institution followed its own protocols to collect whole blood in K2EDTA tubes. Collaborator samples were shipped for TCRbeta analysis as frozen whole blood, isolated PBMCs, or DNA extracted from either sample type. V lost 5 bases and J lost 7 bases, and the count of bases not matched to a germline gene is 7. Based on the germline V gene, the CDR1 and CDR2 sequences are MNHEY and SVGAGI. From cysteine to phenylalanine, the CDR3 is 13 amino acids long. CDR3 DNA is the only sequence kept; it has 39 bases, read in frame from the first base. TCRbeta CDR3 regions were amplified from genomic DNA using the immunoSEQ Assay, a bias-controlled multiplex PCR. The study's own analysis went as follows. The number of nucleated cells in each sample was estimated from the amplification of reference gene primers within the assay. Sequence reads were collapsed and filtered to measure the absolute abundance of every unique TCRbeta CDR3 rearrangement. For each sample, productive Simpson clonality was calculated by taking the square root of Simpson's diversity index across productive rearrangements. TCRdb took this table from immuneACCESS and kept in-frame rearrangements with V and J called. Such tables lack part of the clones; where checked against another copy, unresolved V genes explain under half of the gap, and the rest is unexplained. The D gene and trimming were derived from the DNA, and the V and J assignments and clone size from that table. The sample records about 97,000 clones, around 87% of which are singletons. The ten largest clones capture roughly 11% of the sample.

The chain couples TRBV6-5 to TRBJ2-7; 8 of the junction bases match TRBD1. The clonotype originates from a woman aged 30 to 39 with acute or convalescent COVID-19. Sequenced sample: peripheral blood. The base sequence is TGTGCCAGCAGTAGGCAGGGGGCTGGGGAGCAGTACTTC. Translated, this is CASSRQGAGEQYF.